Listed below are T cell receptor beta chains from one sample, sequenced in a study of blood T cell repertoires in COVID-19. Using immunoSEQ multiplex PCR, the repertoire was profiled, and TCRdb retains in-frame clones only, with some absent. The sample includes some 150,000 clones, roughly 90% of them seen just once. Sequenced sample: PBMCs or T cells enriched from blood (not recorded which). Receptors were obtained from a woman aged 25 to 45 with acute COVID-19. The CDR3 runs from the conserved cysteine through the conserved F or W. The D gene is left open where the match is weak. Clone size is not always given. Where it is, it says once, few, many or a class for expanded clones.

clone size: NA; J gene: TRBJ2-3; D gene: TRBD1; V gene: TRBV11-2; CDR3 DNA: TGTGCCAGCAGCTTACTGACAGGGGTTGCAGATACGCAGTATTTT; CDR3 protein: CASSLLTGVADTQYF
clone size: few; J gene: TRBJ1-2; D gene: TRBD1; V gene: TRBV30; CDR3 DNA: TGTGCCTGGGGTGAGACAGGGGTAGGAAATGGCTACACCTTC; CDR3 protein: CAWGETGVGNGYTF
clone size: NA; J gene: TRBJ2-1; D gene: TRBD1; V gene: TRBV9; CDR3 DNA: TGTGCCAGCAGCCCCTTTACGTCCGGGACAGGAACCTACAATGAGCAGTTCTTC; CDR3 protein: CASSPFTSGTGTYNEQFF
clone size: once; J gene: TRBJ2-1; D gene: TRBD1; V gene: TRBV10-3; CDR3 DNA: TGTGCCATCAGCCGGGACAGGGGGCTTGATGAGCAGTTCTTC; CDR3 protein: CAISRDRGLDEQFF
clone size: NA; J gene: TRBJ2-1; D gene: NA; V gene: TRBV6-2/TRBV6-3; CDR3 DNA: TGTGCCAGCAGTACCAGGCTGGGTGAGCAGTTCTTC; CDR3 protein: CASSTRLGEQFF
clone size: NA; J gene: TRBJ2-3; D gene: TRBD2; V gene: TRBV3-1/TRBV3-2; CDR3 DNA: TGTGCCAGCAGCCATCTAGCGGGATCAAGGACAGATACGCAGTATTTT; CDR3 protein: CASSHLAGSRTDTQYF
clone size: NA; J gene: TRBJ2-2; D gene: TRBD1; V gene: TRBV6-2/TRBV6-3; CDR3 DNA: TGTGCCAGCAGTTCCCGATCCGGGACAGGGGGGTCCGGGGAGCTGTTTTTT; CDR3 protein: CASSSRSGTGGSGELFF
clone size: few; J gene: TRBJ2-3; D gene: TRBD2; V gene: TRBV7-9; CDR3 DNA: TGTGCCAGCAGCTCCCCACTAATAGCGGGGAGGAGGGCAGATACGCAGTATTTT; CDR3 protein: CASSSPLIAGRRADTQYF
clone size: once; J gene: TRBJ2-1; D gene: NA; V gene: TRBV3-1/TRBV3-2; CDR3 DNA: TGTGCCAGCAGCCAGGTGACATGGGGACTCCAGAATGAGCAGTTCTTC; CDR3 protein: CASSQVTWGLQNEQFF
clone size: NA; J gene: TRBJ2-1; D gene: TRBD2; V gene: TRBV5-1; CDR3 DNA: TGCGCCAGCAGCTCACTGACTAGCGGGTACTACAATGAGCAGTTCTTC; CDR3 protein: CASSSLTSGYYNEQFF
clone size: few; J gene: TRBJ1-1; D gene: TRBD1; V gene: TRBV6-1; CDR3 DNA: TGTGCCAGCAGTGAAAGTGCAGGGGGCAGCGCTGAAGCTTTCTTT; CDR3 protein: CASSESAGGSAEAFF
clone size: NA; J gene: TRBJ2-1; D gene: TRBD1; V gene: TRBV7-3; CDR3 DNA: TGTGCCAGCAGCCCCGGGACAGGCCTACCCTCCTACAATGAGCAGTTCTTC; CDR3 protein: CASSPGTGLPSYNEQFF
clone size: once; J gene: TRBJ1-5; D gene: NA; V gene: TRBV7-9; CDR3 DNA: TGTGCCAGCAGCTTCTCTTCGGTTCAGCCCCAGCATTTT; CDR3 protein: CASSFSSVQPQHF
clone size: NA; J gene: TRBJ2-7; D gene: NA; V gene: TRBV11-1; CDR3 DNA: TGTGCCAGCAGCTTAGCAGGAGCGGGTATAGCGGAGCAGTACTTC; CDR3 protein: CASSLAGAGIAEQYF
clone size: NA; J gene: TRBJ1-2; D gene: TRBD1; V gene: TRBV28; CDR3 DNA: TGTGCCAGCAGCCGGCAGGGGGCGCGTTATGGCTACACCTTC; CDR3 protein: CASSRQGARYGYTF
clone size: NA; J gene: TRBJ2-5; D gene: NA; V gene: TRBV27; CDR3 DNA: TGTGCCAGCAGTTTCAATCGTGCGGGGACCCAGTACTTC; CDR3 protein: CASSFNRAGTQYF
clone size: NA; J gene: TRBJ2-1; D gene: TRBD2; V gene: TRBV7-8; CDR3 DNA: TGTGCCAGCAGCTTAGTGCGGGAGTCCAATGAGCAGTTCTTC; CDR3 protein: CASSLVRESNEQFF
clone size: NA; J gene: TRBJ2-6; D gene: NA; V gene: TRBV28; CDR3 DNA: TGTGCCAGCAGTTCGTACAGCGGGTATACTGGGGCCAACGTCCTGACTTTC; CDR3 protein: CASSSYSGYTGANVLTF
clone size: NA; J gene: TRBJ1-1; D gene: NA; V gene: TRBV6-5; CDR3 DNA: TGTGCCAGCAGTTCCCCAGGCCTGAACACTGAAGCTTTCTTT; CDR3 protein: CASSSPGLNTEAFF
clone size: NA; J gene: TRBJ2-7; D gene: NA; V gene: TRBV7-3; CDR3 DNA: TGTGCCAGCAGCCCCGGGACTGGAAACTCCTACGAGCAGTACTTC; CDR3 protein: CASSPGTGNSYEQYF
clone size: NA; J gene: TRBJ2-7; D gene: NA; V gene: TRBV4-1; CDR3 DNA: TGCGCCAGCAGCCAACCTGGCGGGGGACAAAGGTACGAGCAGTACTTC; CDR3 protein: CASSQPGGGQRYEQYF
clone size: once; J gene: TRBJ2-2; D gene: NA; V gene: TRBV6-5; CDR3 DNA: TGTGCCAGCGGCAGGGGAGTGCCCGGGGAGCTGTTTTTT; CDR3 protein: CASGRGVPGELFF
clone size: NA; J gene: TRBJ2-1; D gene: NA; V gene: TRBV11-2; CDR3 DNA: TGTGCCAGCAGCCTCCCGCCCGGGACAACTCGGGGGGATGAGCAGTTCTTC; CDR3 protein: CASSLPPGTTRGDEQFF
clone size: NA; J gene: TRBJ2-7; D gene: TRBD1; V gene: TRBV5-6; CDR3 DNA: TGTGCCAGCAGCTCAGGGGACAGGGAATCGTTC; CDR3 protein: CASSSGDRESF
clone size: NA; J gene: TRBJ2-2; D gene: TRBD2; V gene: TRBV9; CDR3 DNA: TGTGCCAGCAGTGAAGGGACTAGCGGGAGGGGCGGGGAGCTGTTTTTT; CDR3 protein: CASSEGTSGRGGELFF